One sample yielded the 5 T cell receptor beta chains listed below, sequenced in a study of cytomegalovirus exposure and HLA in healthy donors. PCR was performed using 60 Vbeta and 13 Jbeta primers. TCRdb's copy holds only in-frame clones and misses some; the assay was immunoSEQ multiplex PCR. Of roughly 130,000 clones in the sample, about 79% were seen once. Sequencing was done on a sample of PBMCs. The receptors shown here come from a woman aged 18-29 years in good health and CMV-seropositive.

This chain joins TRBV7-9 and TRBJ2-2; TRBD2 matches 7 bases. The CDR3 sequence is 16 residues long. Germline V lookup: CDR1 SEHNR, CDR2 FQNEAQ (reference sequence). V lost 5 bases and J lost 1; bases outside the gene matches: 7. Here the CDR3 DNA reads TGTGCCAGCAGCCGGAAGGGACTAATGAACACCGGGGAGCTGTTTTTT. Translated: CASSRKGLMNTGELFF.

The CDR3 here is CASSLAVGAFDEQFF. CDR3 DNA: TGTGCCAGCAGCTTGGCCGTGGGGGCTTTCGATGAGCAGTTCTTC. The rearrangement links TRBV5-4 to TRBJ2-1, with D tentatively TRBD1 (6 bases). CDR1 and CDR2 (germline): SGHNT, YYREEE (reference sequence). This CDR3 is built from 15 residues. Trimming removed 0 bases at V and 8 bases at J, with 15 bases between. Full variable domain (remainder filled in from reference TRBV5-4 and TRBJ2-1): ETGVTQSPTHLIKTRGQQVTLRCSSQSGHNTVSWYQQALGQGPQFIFQYYREEENGRGNFPPRFSGLQFPNYSSELNVNALELDDSALYLCASSLAVGAFDEQFFGPGTRLTVL.

This chain joins TRBV10-3 and TRBJ2-5; TRBD1 aligns across 7 bases. The CDR3 sequence is 15 residues long. The junction had 8 bases not matched to a gene; V was cut back by 2 bases and J by 5 bases. Per germline, CDR1 ENHRY and CDR2 SYGVKD. The CDR3 here is CAISEPRQGRETQYF. The CDR3 coding sequence is TGTGCCATCAGTGAGCCCAGACAGGGTCGGGAGACCCAGTACTTC.

The chain recombines TRBV6-5 with TRBJ2-7, with 7 bases lining up with TRBD1. This CDR3 contains 13 residues. Germline assignment: CDR1 MNHEY and CDR2 SVGAGI. Germline trimming cut 6 bases from V and 5 bases from J; bases unmatched to any gene: 7. The CDR3 reads CASRNGGQDEQYF. The DNA of the CDR3 is TGTGCCAGCAGAAACGGAGGACAGGACGAGCAGTACTTC.

The chain joins TRBV28 to TRBJ2-7, with TRBD2 identical over 11 bases. This CDR3 spans 15 amino acids. The germline V gene has CDR1 MDHEN and CDR2 SYDVKM. V was clipped by 4 bases and J by 1 base; unmatched bases: 3. The CDR3 loop is CASSSLAGGSYEQYF. DNA of the CDR3: TGTGCCAGCAGTTCGCTAGCGGGGGGATCCTACGAGCAGTACTTC.